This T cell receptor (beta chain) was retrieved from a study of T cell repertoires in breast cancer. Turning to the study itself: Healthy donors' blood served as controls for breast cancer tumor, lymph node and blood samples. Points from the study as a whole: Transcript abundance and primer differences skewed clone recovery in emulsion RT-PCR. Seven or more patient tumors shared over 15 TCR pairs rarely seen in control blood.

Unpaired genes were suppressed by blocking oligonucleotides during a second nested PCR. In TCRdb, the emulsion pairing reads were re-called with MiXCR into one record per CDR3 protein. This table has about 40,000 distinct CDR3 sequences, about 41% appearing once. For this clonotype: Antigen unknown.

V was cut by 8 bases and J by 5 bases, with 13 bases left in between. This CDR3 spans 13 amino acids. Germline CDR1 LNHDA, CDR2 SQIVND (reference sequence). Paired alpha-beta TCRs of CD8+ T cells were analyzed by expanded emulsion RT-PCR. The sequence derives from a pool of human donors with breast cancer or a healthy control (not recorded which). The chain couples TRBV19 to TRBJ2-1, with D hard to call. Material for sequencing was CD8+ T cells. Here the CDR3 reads CASSIGPNNEQFF. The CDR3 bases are TGTGCCAGTTCGATAGGCCCGAACAATGAGCAGTTCTTC.